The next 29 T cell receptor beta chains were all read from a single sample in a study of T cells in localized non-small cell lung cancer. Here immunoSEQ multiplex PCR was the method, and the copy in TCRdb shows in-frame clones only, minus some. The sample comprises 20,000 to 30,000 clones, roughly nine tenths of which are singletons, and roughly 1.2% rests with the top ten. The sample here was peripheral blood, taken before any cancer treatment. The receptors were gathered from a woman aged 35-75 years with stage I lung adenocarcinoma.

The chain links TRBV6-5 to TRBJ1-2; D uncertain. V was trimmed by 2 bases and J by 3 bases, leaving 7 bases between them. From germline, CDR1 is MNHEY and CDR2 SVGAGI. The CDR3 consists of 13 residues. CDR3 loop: CASSYAQYYGYTF. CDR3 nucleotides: TGTGCCAGCAGTTACGCCCAGTACTATGGCTACACCTTC.

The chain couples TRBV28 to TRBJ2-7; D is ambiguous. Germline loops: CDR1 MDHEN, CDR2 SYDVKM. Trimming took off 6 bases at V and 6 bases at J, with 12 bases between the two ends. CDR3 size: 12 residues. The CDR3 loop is CASRPNYAEQYF. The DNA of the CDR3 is TGTGCCAGCAGGCCGAACTACGCCGAGCAGTACTTC. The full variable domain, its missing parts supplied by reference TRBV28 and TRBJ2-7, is DVKVTQSSRYLVKRTGEKVFLECVQDMDHENMFWYRQDPGLGLRLIYFSYDVKMKEKGDIPEGYSVSREKKERFSLILESASTNQTSMYLCASRPNYAEQYFGPGTRLTVT.

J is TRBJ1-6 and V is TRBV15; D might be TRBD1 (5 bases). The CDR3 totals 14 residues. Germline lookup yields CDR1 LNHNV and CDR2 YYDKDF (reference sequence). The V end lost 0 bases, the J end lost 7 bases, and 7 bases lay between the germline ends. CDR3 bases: TGTGCCACCAGCAGAGAGGGGGAGAATTCACCCCTCCACTTT. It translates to CATSREGENSPLHF.

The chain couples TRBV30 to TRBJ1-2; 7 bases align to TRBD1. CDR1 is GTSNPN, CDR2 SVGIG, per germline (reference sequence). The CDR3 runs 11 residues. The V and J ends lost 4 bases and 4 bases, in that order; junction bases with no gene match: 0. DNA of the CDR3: TGTGCCTGGAACAGGGGCTATGGCTACACCTTC. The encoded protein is CAWNRGYGYTF.

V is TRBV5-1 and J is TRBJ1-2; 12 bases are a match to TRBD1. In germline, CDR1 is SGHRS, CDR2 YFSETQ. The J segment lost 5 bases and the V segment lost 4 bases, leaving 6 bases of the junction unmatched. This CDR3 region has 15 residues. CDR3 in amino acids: CASSGGQGAVYGYTF. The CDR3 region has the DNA TGCGCCAGCAGCGGGGGACAGGGGGCCGTGTATGGCTACACCTTC.

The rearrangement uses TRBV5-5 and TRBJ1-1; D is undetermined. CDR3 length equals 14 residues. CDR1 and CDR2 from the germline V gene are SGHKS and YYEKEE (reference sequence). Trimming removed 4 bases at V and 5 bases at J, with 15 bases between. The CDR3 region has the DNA TGTGCCAGCAGCCGCCAGGAAATTTGGACTGAAGCTTTCTTT. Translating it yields CASSRQEIWTEAFF.

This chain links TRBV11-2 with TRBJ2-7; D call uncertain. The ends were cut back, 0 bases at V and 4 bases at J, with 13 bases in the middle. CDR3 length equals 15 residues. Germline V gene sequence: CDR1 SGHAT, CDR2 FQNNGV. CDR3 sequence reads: CASSLDQIRRYEQYF. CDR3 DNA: TGTGCCAGCAGCTTAGATCAGATTAGAAGGTACGAGCAGTACTTC.

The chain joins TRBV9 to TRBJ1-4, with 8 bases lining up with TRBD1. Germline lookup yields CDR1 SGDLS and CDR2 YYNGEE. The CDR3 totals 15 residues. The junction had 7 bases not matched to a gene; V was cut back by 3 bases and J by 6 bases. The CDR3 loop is CASSARQGKDEKLFF. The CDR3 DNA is TGTGCCAGCAGCGCCCGACAGGGGAAGGATGAAAAACTGTTTTTT.

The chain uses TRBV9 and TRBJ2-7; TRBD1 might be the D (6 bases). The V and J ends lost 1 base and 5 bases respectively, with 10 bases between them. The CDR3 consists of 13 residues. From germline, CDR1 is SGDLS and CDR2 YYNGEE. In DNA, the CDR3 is TGTGCCAGCAGCGTACAGGGGAACGACGAGCAGTACTTC. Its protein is CASSVQGNDEQYF.

The CDR3 region is CASSQGYGTGTEAFF. CDR3 nucleotide sequence: TGCGCCAGCAGCCAGGGCTATGGGACAGGGACCGAAGCTTTCTTT. The J gene is TRBJ1-1, the V gene TRBV4-3; 9 bases are a match to TRBD1. Germline trimming cut 3 bases from V and 8 bases from J; bases unmatched to any gene: 10. The CDR3 is 15 amino acids. CDR1 and CDR2 (germline): LGHNA, YSLEER.

CDR3 amino acids: CASSLGTGGPETQYF. The CDR3 DNA sequence: TGCGCCAGCAGCCTCGGGACGGGAGGCCCAGAGACCCAGTACTTC. V gene TRBV5-1 combines with J gene TRBJ2-5, with 7 positions matching TRBD2. Per germline, CDR1 SGHRS and CDR2 YFSETQ. The V and J ends lost 4 bases and 4 bases, in that order; junction bases with no gene match: 10. This CDR3 region has 15 residues.

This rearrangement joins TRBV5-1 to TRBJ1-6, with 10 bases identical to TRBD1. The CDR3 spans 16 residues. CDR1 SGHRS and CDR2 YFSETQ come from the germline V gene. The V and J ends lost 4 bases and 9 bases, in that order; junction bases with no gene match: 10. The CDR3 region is CASSMDRGKNGSPLHF. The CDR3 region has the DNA TGCGCCAGCAGCATGGACAGGGGGAAGAATGGTTCACCCCTCCACTTT.

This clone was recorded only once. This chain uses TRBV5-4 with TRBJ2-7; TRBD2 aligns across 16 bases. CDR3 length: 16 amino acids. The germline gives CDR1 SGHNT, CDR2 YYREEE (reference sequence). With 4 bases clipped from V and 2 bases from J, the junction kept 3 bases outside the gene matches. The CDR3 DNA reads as TGTGCCAGCAGCCCGGGACTAGCGGGGGGGACCTACGAGCAGTACTTC. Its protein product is CASSPGLAGGTYEQYF.

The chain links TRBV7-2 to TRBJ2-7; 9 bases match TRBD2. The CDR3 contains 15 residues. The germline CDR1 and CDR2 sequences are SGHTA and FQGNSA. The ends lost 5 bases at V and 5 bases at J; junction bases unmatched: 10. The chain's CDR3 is CASSRSGLANHEQYF. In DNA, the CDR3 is TGTGCCAGCAGCCGATCAGGACTAGCGAACCACGAGCAGTACTTC.

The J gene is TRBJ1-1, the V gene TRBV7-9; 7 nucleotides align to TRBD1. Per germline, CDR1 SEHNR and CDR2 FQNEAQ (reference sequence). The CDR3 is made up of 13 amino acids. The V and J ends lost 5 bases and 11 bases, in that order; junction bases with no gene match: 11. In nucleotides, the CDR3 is TGTGCCAGCAGCCTCTCGGGGACAGAGAAGGCTTTCTTT. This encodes CASSLSGTEKAFF.

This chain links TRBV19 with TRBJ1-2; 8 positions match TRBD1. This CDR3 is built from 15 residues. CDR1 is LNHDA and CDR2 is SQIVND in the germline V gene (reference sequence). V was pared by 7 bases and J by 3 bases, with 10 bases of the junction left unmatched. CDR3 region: CASTPDRDNDYGYTF. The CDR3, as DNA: TGTGCCAGTACCCCGGACAGGGACAACGACTATGGCTACACCTTC.

CDR3: CASSPDFQETQYF. The CDR3 DNA reads TGTGCCAGCTCACCAGATTTCCAAGAGACCCAGTACTTC. The V call is TRBV18, the J call TRBJ2-5; no clear D gene. The CDR3 is 13 residues long. Trimming shortened V by 2 bases and J by 1 base, and 5 bases separated the two germline ends. Germline V gene data show CDR1 as KGHSH and CDR2 as LQKENI.

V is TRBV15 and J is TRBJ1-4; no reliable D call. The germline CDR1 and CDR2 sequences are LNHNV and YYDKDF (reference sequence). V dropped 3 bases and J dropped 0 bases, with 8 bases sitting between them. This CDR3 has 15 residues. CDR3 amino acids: CATSRQRSTNEKLFF. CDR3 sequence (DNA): TGTGCCACCAGCAGGCAACGGTCAACTAATGAAAAACTGTTTTTT.

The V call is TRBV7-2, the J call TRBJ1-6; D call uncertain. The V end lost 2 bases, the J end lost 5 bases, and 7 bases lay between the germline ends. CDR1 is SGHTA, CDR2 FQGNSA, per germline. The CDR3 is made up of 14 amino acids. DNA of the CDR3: TGTGCCAGCAGCTTAACCGGAAATAATTCACCCCTCCACTTT. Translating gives CASSLTGNNSPLHF. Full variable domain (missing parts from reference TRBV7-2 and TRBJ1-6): GAGVSQSPSNKVTEKGKDVELRCDPISGHTALYWYRQSLGQGLEFLIYFQGNSAPDKSGLPSDRFSAERTGGSVSTLTIQRTQQEDSAVYLCASSLTGNNSPLHFGNGTRLTVT.

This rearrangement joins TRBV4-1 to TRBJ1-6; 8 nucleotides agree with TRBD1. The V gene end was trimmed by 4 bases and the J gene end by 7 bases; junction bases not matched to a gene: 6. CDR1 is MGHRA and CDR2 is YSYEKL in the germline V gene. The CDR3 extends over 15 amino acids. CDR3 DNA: TGCGCCAGCAGCCTACTGACAGGGGCGAATTCACCCCTCCACTTT. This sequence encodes CASSLLTGANSPLHF.

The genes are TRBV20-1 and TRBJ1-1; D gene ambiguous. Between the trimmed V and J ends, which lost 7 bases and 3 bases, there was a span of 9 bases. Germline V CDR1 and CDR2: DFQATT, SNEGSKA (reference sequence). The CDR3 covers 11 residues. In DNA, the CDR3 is TGCAGTGTTCGACGGGACACTGAAGCTTTCTTT. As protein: CSVRRDTEAFF.

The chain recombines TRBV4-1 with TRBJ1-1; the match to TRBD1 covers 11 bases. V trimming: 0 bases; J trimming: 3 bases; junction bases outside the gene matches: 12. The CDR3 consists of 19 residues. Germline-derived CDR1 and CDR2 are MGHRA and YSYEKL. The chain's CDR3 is CASSQDPSGTGGVDTEAFF. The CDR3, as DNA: TGCGCCAGCAGCCAAGATCCCTCCGGGACAGGGGGTGTGGACACTGAAGCTTTCTTT.

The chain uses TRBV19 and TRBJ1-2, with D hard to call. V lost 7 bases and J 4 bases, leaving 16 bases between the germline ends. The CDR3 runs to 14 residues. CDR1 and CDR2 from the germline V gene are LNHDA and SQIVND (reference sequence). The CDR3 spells CASTQGERFYGYTF. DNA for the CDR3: TGTGCCAGTACCCAAGGTGAGAGGTTCTATGGCTACACCTTC.

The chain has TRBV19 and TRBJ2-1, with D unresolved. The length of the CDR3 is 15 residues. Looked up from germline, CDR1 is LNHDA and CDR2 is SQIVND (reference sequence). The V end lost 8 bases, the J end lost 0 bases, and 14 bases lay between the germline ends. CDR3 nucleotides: TGTGCCAGTGAGGAAAGACGGAGCTCCTACAATGAGCAGTTCTTC. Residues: CASEERRSSYNEQFF.

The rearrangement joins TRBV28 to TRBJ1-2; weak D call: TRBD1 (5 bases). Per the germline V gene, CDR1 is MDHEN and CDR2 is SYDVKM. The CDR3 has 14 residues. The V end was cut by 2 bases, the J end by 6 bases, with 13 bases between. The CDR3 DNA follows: TGTGCCAGCAGTTTAACGGGGGGTGGGAATGGCTACACCTTC. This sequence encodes CASSLTGGGNGYTF.

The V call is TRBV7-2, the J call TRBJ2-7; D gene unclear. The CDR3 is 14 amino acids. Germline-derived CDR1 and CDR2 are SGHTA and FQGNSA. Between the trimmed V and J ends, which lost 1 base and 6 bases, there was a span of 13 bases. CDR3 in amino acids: CASSLVFGSGEQYF. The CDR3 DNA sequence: TGTGCCAGCAGCTTAGTTTTTGGAAGTGGCGAGCAGTACTTC.

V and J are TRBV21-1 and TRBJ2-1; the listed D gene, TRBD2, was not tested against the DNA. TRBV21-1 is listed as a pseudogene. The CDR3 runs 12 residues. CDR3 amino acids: CATTGTYNEQFF. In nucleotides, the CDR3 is TGTGCCACCACCGGGACTTACAATGAGCAGTTCTTC.

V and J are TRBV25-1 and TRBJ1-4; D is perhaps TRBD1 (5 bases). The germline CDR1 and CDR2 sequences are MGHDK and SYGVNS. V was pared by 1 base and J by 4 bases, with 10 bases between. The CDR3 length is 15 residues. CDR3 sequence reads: CASSESAGYNEKLFF. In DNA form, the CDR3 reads TGTGCCAGCAGTGAATCGGCAGGGTATAATGAAAAACTGTTTTTT.

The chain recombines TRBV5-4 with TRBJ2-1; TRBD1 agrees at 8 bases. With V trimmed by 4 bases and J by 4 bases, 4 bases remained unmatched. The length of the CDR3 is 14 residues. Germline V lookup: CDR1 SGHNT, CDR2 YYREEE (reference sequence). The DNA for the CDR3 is TGTGCCAGCAGCCAGGGGGCGTCTTACAATGAGCAGTTCTTC. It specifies CASSQGASYNEQFF.